A selection of T cell receptor beta chains follows, all from one sample in a study of identical twins. TCRdb passed the 5' RACE reads through MiXCR, listing each CDR3 protein once. The sample holds approximately 620,000 distinct CDR3 sequences, around 8.3% seen once. The same data also contributed to another study, on yellow fever vaccine responses in identical twins.

Sequenced material: PBMCs. These receptors originate from a woman aged 18-35 years in good health. CDR3s leave out the opening cysteine and the closing phenylalanine or tryptophan. Each record gives: J gene, V gene, CDR3 protein.

TRBJ2-3,TRBV27,ASRGWKDTQY
TRBJ2-7,TRBV7-2,ASSPRLTTSGYEQY
TRBJ2-7,TRBV12-5,ASAFDSPLYEQY
TRBJ2-7,TRBV7-7,ASSPSGGWEQY
TRBJ1-1,TRBV4-1,ASSRGHGEVTEAF
TRBJ2-3,TRBV7-2,ASSTKGTGLTDTQY
TRBJ2-7,TRBV15,ATSRTLPGTANYEQY
TRBJ1-1,TRBV12-3/TRBV12-4,ASSSGGGNTEAF
TRBJ2-6,TRBV19,ASSMHGTGISGANVLT
TRBJ1-2,TRBV20-1,SARDPSNYGYT
TRBJ2-1,TRBV7-9,ASIRQGAYNEQF
TRBJ2-7,TRBV13,ASSLNGGQGAYEQY